The rows below give T cell receptor beta chains drawn from one sample of a study of monozygotic twins with inflammatory bowel disease. TCRdb re-called the 5' RACE reads; every CDR3 protein appears as one record, without DNA. The sample data list 300,000 to 400,000 distinct CDR3 sequences. What was sequenced was blood. The receptor source for this set is a human donor with ulcerative colitis or Crohn's disease, or a healthy co-twin of an affected twin (not recorded which). Each CDR3 is given with its conserved first and last residue. The order of the fields is V gene, J gene, CDR3 protein.

TRBV20-1	TRBJ1-4	CSARGEGLKEKLFF
TRBV4-3	TRBJ2-7	CASARSDSELQYF
TRBV6-2/TRBV6-3	TRBJ1-2	CASSNRDRNYGYTF
TRBV10-3	TRBJ2-7	CAISESAGVQYF
TRBV19	TRBJ2-1	CASSNQGHPWEQFF
TRBV5-1	TRBJ2-1	CASSLGAGGLNEQFF
TRBV27	TRBJ2-1	CASSLIRSSYNEQFF
TRBV11-3	TRBJ2-6	CASSPGTGLRSGANVLTF
TRBV20-1	TRBJ2-3	CSASSGGASDTQYF
TRBV5-1	TRBJ1-5	CASSLAGTAGEPQHF
TRBV18	TRBJ2-1	CASSPPSLAGTYNEQFF
TRBV5-1	TRBJ2-3	CASSLAIGTVNTDTQYF
TRBV6-6	TRBJ1-1	CASRLGGMGTEAFF
TRBV19	TRBJ2-1	CASSIVAYNEQFF
TRBV3-1	TRBJ2-1	CASSQRRTRNEQFF
TRBV27	TRBJ2-5	CASSLRQGALTQYF
TRBV29-1	TRBJ2-3	CSVEDKRGDTQYF
TRBV7-9	TRBJ2-7	CASLPTGALREQYF
TRBV5-1	TRBJ2-1	CASSWGLGGNEQFF
TRBV9	TRBJ2-1	CASSVEPYNEQFF
TRBV20-1	TRBJ2-1	CSPGGGTGRNEQFF
TRBV20-1	TRBJ1-2	CSARDGKGAVGYTF
TRBV27	TRBJ2-4	CASSFRRTGKSIQYF
TRBV9	TRBJ1-2	CASSVAGTGTYGYTF
TRBV7-6	TRBJ2-2	CASSSSGDAGGELFF
TRBV9	TRBJ2-7	CASSVGDRGRNEQYF
TRBV28	TRBJ2-7	CASSLYSQGSYEQYF
TRBV5-5	TRBJ2-3	CASSPRSSADTQYF
TRBV7-2	TRBJ2-3	CASSLYSTDTQYF
TRBV19	TRBJ1-6	CASSIMPEGDSPLHF
TRBV15	TRBJ2-7	CATSRDNNRGREQYF
TRBV9	TRBJ2-3	CASSVGGAPGTDTQYF
TRBV6-1	TRBJ2-7	CASSPDRGTYEQYF
TRBV7-3	TRBJ1-2	CASSLVGTGSNGYTF
TRBV20-1	TRBJ1-5	CSARDGVAQPQHF
TRBV29-1	TRBJ2-1	CSVGAVWTGGPSKEQFF
TRBV6-1	TRBJ2-7	CASREVVAGVHEQYF
TRBV3-1	TRBJ2-1	CASSQDRGQGRNYNEQFF
TRBV5-1	TRBJ2-1	CASSAGDRDRVNEQFF
TRBV9	TRBJ2-3	CASSHQRESDTQYF
TRBV5-1	TRBJ2-1	CASSLAGIGEDEQFF
TRBV29-1	TRBJ2-1	CSVEGGESYNEQFF
TRBV10-3	TRBJ1-1	CAISDRGPNTEAFF
TRBV4-2	TRBJ2-1	CASSQEGLAEYNEQFF
TRBV7-9	TRBJ2-7	CASSSLPGQGAEEQYF
TRBV5-1	TRBJ2-7	CASSLLGTTYEQYF
TRBV30	TRBJ1-1	CAWSVFMEGANTEAFF
TRBV11-2	TRBJ2-7	CASSFGPTTYEQYF
TRBV7-3	TRBJ1-3	CARNRRSPMENTIYF
TRBV6-2/TRBV6-3	TRBJ2-1	CASRTSGGAANEQFF
TRBV19	TRBJ2-7	CASSIPRGSSYEQYF
TRBV14	TRBJ1-1	CASSTTGFNTEAFF
TRBV12-3/TRBV12-4	TRBJ2-7	CASRPSDGAPHEQYF
TRBV7-9	TRBJ2-1	CASSGGQGAYNEQFF